These 27 T cell receptor beta chains originate from one sample sequenced in a study of blood T cell repertoires in COVID-19. The protocol was immunoSEQ multiplex PCR, while the TCRdb copy is restricted to in-frame clones and leaves out a portion. Counted here are 150,000 to 200,000 clones, 70% to 85% occurring once; the ten biggest clones make up under 6.5%. Sequencing input: PBMCs or T cells enriched from blood (not recorded which). These receptors all come from a woman aged 55-69 years with acute COVID-19.

CDR3 bases: TGTGCCACCAGTGGCGTAGATGGCTACACCTTC. Its translation is CATSGVDGYTF. The V gene is TRBV24-1, the J gene TRBJ1-2; D call uncertain. V dropped 5 bases and J dropped 6 bases, with 6 bases sitting between them. Germline V gene sequence: CDR1 KGHDR, CDR2 SFDVKD. The CDR3 runs 11 residues.

This sequence joins TRBV7-2 and TRBJ2-2, with 9 bases aligning to TRBD1. This CDR3 has 16 residues. V was clipped by 0 bases and J by 7 bases; unmatched bases: 6. Looked up from germline, CDR1 is SGHTA and CDR2 is FQGNSA. The CDR3 spells CASSLAGTGSGGELFF. The CDR3 nucleotides read TGTGCCAGCAGCTTAGCCGGGACAGGGTCGGGCGGGGAGCTGTTTTTT.

This chain joins TRBV7-6 and TRBJ2-2; the match to TRBD2 covers 14 bases. The ends lost 5 bases at V and 8 bases at J; junction bases unmatched: 7. This CDR3 contains 16 residues. Germline V lookup: CDR1 SGHVS, CDR2 FNYEAQ. CDR3 bases: TGTGCCAGCAGCCAGCCCGGGACTAGCGGGAGTGGGGAGCTGTTTTTT. This sequence encodes CASSQPGTSGSGELFF.

This clone came up once. V is TRBV28 and J is TRBJ2-5; 11 nucleotides line up with TRBD2. Germline V gives CDR1 MDHEN, CDR2 SYDVKM. The ends lost 8 bases at V and 3 bases at J; junction bases unmatched: 5. This CDR3 is built from 14 residues. The CDR3 DNA follows: TGTGCCAGCGCGTTACTAGCGGGGGAAGAGACCCAGTACTTC. Its translation: CASALLAGEETQYF. The full variable domain, its missing parts supplied by reference TRBV28 and TRBJ2-5, is DVKVTQSSRYLVKRTGEKVFLECVQDMDHENMFWYRQDPGLGLRLIYFSYDVKMKEKGDIPEGYSVSREKKERFSLILESASTNQTSMYLCASALLAGEETQYFGPGTRLLVL.

The rearrangement joins TRBV5-4 to TRBJ1-3; 7 bases are shared with TRBD1. CDR3 length equals 15 residues. Germline CDR1 reads SGHNT; CDR2 reads YYREEE (reference sequence). J was trimmed by 0 bases and V by 4 bases; bases with no gene match: 4. The CDR3 loop reads CASSRGTDSGNTIYF. CDR3 DNA: TGTGCCAGCAGCCGCGGGACAGACTCTGGAAACACCATATATTTT.

This chain links TRBV27 with TRBJ1-1; tentative D call: TRBD1 (5 bases). The germline V gene has CDR1 MNHEY and CDR2 SMNVEV (reference sequence). V shed 3 bases and J shed 5 bases, with 13 bases lying between them. This CDR3 region has 14 residues. The CDR3 sequence is CASSFSQGFTEAFF. CDR3 DNA sequence: TGTGCCAGCAGTTTCTCCCAGGGCTTTACTGAAGCTTTCTTT.

The chain is built from TRBV7-2 and TRBJ2-7; 9 bases align to TRBD1. Germline V lookup: CDR1 SGHTA, CDR2 FQGNSA. The CDR3 extends over 14 amino acids. Trimming removed 0 bases from V and 9 bases from J; junction bases left unmatched: 6. The CDR3 loop is CASSLAGQGRVQYV. DNA for the CDR3: TGTGCCAGCAGCTTAGCTGGACAGGGGCGTGTGCAGTACGTC.

This chain connects TRBV10-3 to TRBJ2-5; tentatively, D is TRBD2 (7 bases). The CDR3 runs to 14 residues. V was clipped by 0 bases and J by 9 bases, with 14 bases between them. Per germline, CDR1 ENHRY and CDR2 SYGVKD. In DNA, the CDR3 is TGTGCCATCAGTGAGTCGGGAGGGAAGGGGGCCCAGTACTTC. Translated: CAISESGGKGAQYF.

This clone was seen only once. The chain couples TRBV7-9 to TRBJ2-4; 8 bases match TRBD1. Trimming removed 3 bases from V and 6 bases from J; junction bases left unmatched: 4. This CDR3 is 14 amino acids long. Per germline, CDR1 SEHNR and CDR2 FQNEAQ (reference sequence). The CDR3 DNA is TGTGCCAGCAGCTTTTCAGGGGGCGGAAACATTCAGTACTTC. It specifies CASSFSGGGNIQYF.

The chain carries TRBV20-1 and TRBJ1-5; D is ambiguous. V lost 3 bases to trimming and J lost 1 base, with 13 bases between them. The germline CDR1 and CDR2 sequences are DFQATT and SNEGSKA (reference sequence). The CDR3 sequence is 15 residues long. The DNA for the CDR3 is TGCAGTGCTAGTGTTATCCGGGAAAGCAATCAGCCCCAGCATTTT. Translation: CSASVIRESNQPQHF.

V is TRBV11-2 and J is TRBJ1-4; TRBD1 might be the D (6 bases). V was trimmed by 1 base and J by 3 bases, leaving 9 bases between them. CDR1 SGHAT and CDR2 FQNNGV come from the germline V gene. This CDR3 has 15 amino acids. The CDR3 DNA reads TGTGCCAGCAGCTTAGGACAGGTCTCTAATGAAAAACTGTTTTTT. Translating it yields CASSLGQVSNEKLFF.

The J gene is TRBJ2-7, the V gene TRBV19; D is possibly TRBD2 (5 bases). Trimming left V 8 bases short and J 3 bases short, with 11 bases between. The CDR3 contains 12 residues. Germline CDR1 reads LNHDA; CDR2 reads SQIVND (reference sequence). In DNA, the CDR3 is TGTGCCAGTGCCAGCGGTAACTACGAGCAGTACTTC. Encoded protein: CASASGNYEQYF.

The CDR3 DNA is TGCGCCAGCAGTGAGAGGGGGAATAATTCACCCCTCCACTTT. It specifies CASSERGNNSPLHF. The chain couples TRBV10-1 to TRBJ1-6; tentative D call: TRBD1 (6 bases). V dropped 2 bases and J dropped 5 bases, with 7 bases sitting between them. CDR3 size: 14 residues. Germline V gene data show CDR1 as WNHNN and CDR2 as SYGVQD (reference sequence).

The chain couples TRBV5-1 to TRBJ2-2; TRBD1 aligns across 11 bases. The CDR3 length is 14 residues. Germline V gene data show CDR1 as SGHRS and CDR2 as YFSETQ. After removal of 5 bases from V and 6 bases from J, the junction contained 3 bases not matched to a gene. CDR3 nucleotide sequence: TGCGCCAGCAGGCCGGGACAGGGGGCCGGGGAGCTGTTTTTT. Its protein product is CASRPGQGAGELFF.

The rearrangement links TRBV2 to TRBJ2-7; maybe TRBD1 (5 bases). Trimming pared 4 bases from V and 4 bases from J, leaving 8 bases between. Germline V CDR1 and CDR2: SNHLY, FYNNEI. The CDR3 totals 12 residues. The CDR3 nucleotides are TGTGCCAGCAGTGGGACACCGTACGAGCAGTACGTC. Its translation: CASSGTPYEQYV.

The chain links TRBV12-3 or TRBV12-4 to TRBJ1-2, with D hard to call. Trimming left V 0 bases short and J 8 bases short, with 10 bases between. The CDR3 has 13 amino acids. CDR3 loop: CASSLALAAGYTF. As DNA, the CDR3 is TGTGCCAGCAGTTTAGCGCTCGCGGCCGGCTACACCTTC.

The V gene is TRBV4-1, the J gene TRBJ2-3, with 7 bases identical to TRBD2. The CDR3 has 13 residues. The V and J ends lost 4 bases and 5 bases, in that order; junction bases with no gene match: 3. Germline CDR1 and CDR2: MGHRA and YSYEKL. CDR3 in DNA: TGCGCCAGCAGCCCCCAGCGGGGAGATACGCAGTATTTT. It translates to CASSPQRGDTQYF.

The chain recombines TRBV9 with TRBJ1-2; D might be TRBD1 (6 bases). The CDR3 runs 15 residues. Germline CDR1 SGDLS, CDR2 YYNGEE. V gave up 4 bases and J gave up 3 bases, with 16 bases separating them. DNA of the CDR3: TGTGCCAGCAGCTCTCCTGGACGGACAGACTATGGCTACACCTTC. Protein product: CASSSPGRTDYGYTF.

This chain joins TRBV11-2 and TRBJ1-2; 7 nucleotides agree with TRBD1. Germline loops: CDR1 SGHAT, CDR2 FQNNGV. Germline trimming cut 5 bases from V and 7 bases from J; bases unmatched to any gene: 7. The CDR3 is 13 amino acids. The chain's CDR3 is CASSLTGDSGYTF. The CDR3 DNA reads TGTGCCAGCAGCCTCACAGGGGATAGTGGCTACACCTTC.

The chain combines TRBV18 with TRBJ1-1; D gene ambiguous. The CDR3 runs to 15 residues. Germline V gene sequence: CDR1 KGHSH, CDR2 LQKENI. V lost 4 bases to trimming and J lost 6 bases, with 18 bases between them. The CDR3 protein is CASSLPGGPLAEAFF. The CDR3 DNA sequence: TGTGCCAGCTCACTACCCGGAGGGCCTTTAGCTGAAGCTTTCTTT.

CDR3 DNA sequence: TGTGCCAGCAGTCTAAAGGGGGCCCCTAACTATGGCTACACCTTC. Translated, it gives CASSLKGAPNYGYTF. The chain recombines TRBV27 with TRBJ1-2; TRBD1 agrees at 7 bases. J gave up 0 bases and V 5 bases, and 6 bases lay outside the gene matches. This CDR3 region has 15 residues. Germline V gene data show CDR1 as MNHEY and CDR2 as SMNVEV (reference sequence).

The CDR3 nucleotides read TGTGCCAGCAGCTTAGATCGTGGCCGGGACTACACCTTC. Its protein is CASSLDRGRDYTF. This chain joins TRBV11-2 and TRBJ1-2; D not resolved. V lost 0 bases and J 10 bases, leaving 12 bases between the germline ends. The CDR3 length is 13 residues. Germline V lookup: CDR1 SGHAT, CDR2 FQNNGV.

The V and J genes are TRBV6-4 and TRBJ1-1; the D is unclear. The V gene's germline CDR1 is MRHNA and CDR2 SNTAGT. Trimming left V 3 bases short and J 1 base short, with 15 bases between. CDR3 length: 16 amino acids. The chain's CDR3 is CASSDYQGGGNTEAFF. For the CDR3, the DNA is TGTGCCAGCAGTGATTACCAAGGAGGAGGGAACACTGAAGCTTTCTTT.

This chain joins TRBV19 and TRBJ1-5, with D possibly matching TRBD1 (6 bases). CDR1 is LNHDA, CDR2 SQIVND, per germline (reference sequence). This CDR3 has 16 residues. Trimming removed 3 bases at V and 0 bases at J, with 12 bases between. The CDR3 loop is CASSMDSFLSNQPQHF. Here the CDR3 DNA reads TGTGCCAGTAGTATGGACAGTTTCCTTAGCAATCAGCCCCAGCATTTT.

This clone has a single count. DNA of the CDR3: TGCAGCGTTGAAGTCCTCCAGATTCATGGCTACACCTTC. Translated: CSVEVLQIHGYTF. This sequence joins TRBV29-1 and TRBJ1-2; D not certain. CDR1 and CDR2 (germline): SQVTM, ANQGSEA. The CDR3 is 13 amino acids. V lost 1 base and J lost 6, with 12 bases in between.

This chain uses TRBV5-1 with TRBJ1-2; the D gene is possibly TRBD1 (5 bases). The V and J ends lost 4 bases and 4 bases respectively, with 8 bases between them. Germline V gives CDR1 SGHRS, CDR2 YFSETQ. The length of the CDR3 is 12 residues. The CDR3 is CASSIDSYGYTF. In DNA, the CDR3 is TGCGCCAGCAGCATTGACAGCTATGGCTACACCTTC.

This clone was detected only a few times. The chain has TRBV20-1 and TRBJ2-3; 11 bases are shared with TRBD2. Germline V CDR1 and CDR2: DFQATT, SNEGSKA (reference sequence). The trim removed 3 bases at V and 8 bases at J, leaving 4 bases unmatched. This CDR3 comprises 13 residues. In nucleotides, the CDR3 is TGCAGTGCTAGTCTAGCGGGGGGATTTACGCAGTATTTT. It specifies CSASLAGGFTQYF.